This T cell receptor beta chain was recorded in a study of blood T cell dynamics during melanoma immunotherapy. General observations from the study: Disease-control patients' PBMC repertoires became either more clonal or more diverse at W3.

The germline CDR1 and CDR2 sequences are SNHLY and FYNNEI. V was clipped by 9 bases and J by 7 bases; unmatched bases: 12. The CDR3 has 15 amino acids. As for time point: pre-treatment baseline. Data came from immunoSEQ multiplex PCR; TCRdb stores just in-frame clones and leaves some out. The profile shows 9,500 or so clones, around 91% of them singletons. With respect to this clone: Its specificity is unknown.

This material consisted of blood, taken from a patient treated with checkpoint blockade. The genes are TRBV2 and TRBJ2-2; 9 nucleotides align to TRBD2. The TCR originated in a human donor with melanoma. The chain's CDR3 is CASSVAGVSGGELFF. For the CDR3, the DNA is TGTGCCAGTTCAGTAGCGGGAGTAAGCGGCGGGGAGCTGTTTTTT.